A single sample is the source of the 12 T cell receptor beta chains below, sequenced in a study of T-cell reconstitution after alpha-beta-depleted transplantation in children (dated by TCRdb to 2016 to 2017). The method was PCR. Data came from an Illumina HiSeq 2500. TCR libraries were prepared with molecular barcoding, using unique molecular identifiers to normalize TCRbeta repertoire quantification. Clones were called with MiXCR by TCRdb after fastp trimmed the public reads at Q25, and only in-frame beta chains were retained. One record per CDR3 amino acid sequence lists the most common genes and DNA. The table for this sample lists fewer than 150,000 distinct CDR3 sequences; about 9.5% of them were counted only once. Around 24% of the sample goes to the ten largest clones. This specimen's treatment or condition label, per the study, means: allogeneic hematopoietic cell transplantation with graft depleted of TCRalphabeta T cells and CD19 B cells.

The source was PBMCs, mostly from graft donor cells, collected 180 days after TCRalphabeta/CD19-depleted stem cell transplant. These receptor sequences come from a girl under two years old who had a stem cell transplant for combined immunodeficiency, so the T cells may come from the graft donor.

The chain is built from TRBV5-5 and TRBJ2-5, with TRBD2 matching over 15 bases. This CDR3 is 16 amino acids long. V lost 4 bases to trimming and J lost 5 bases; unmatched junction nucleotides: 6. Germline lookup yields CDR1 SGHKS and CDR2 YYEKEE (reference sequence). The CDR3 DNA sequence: TGTGCCAGCAGCCACGGACTAGCGGGAGGGCCGGAGACCCAGTACTTC. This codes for CASSHGLAGGPETQYF.

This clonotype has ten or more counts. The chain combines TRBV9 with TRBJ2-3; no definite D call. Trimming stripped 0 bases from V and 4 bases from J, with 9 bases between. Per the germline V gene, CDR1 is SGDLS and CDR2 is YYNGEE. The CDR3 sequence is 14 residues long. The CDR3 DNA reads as TGTGCCAGCAGCGTAGGACTTAGCCCAGATACGCAGTATTTT. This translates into CASSVGLSPDTQYF. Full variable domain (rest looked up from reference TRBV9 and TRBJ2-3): DSGVTQTPKHLITATGQRVTLRCSPRSGDLSVYWYQQSLDQGLQFLIQYYNGEERAKGNILERFSAQQFPDLHSELNLSSLELGDSALYFCASSVGLSPDTQYFGPGTRLTVL.

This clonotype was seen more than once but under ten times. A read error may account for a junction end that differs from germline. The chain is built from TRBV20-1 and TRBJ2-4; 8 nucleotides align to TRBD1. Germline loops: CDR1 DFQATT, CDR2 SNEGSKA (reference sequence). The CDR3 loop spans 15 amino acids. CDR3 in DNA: TGCAGTGCTAGAGAAAGTAGCTGGACAGGGAACAGTCAGTACTTC. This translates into CSARESSWTGNSQYF.

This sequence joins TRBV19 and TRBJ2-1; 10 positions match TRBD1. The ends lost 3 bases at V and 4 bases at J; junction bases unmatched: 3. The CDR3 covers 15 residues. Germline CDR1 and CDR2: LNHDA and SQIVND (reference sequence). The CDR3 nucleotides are TGTGCCAGTAGTATTGGGACAGGGGCGTACAATGAGCAGTTCTTC. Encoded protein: CASSIGTGAYNEQFF.

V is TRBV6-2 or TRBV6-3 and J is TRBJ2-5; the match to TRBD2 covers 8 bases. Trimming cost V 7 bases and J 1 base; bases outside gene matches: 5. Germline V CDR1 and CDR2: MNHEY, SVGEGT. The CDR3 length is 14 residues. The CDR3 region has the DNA TGTGCCAGCACCCAGAGCGGGGGCCAAGAGACCCAGTACTTC. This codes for CASTQSGGQETQYF.

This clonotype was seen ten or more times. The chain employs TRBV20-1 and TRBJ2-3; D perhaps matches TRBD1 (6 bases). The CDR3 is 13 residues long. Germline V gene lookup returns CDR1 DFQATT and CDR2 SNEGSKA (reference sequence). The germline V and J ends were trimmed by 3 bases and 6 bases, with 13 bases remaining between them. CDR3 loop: CSARATRGDTQYF. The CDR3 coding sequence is TGCAGTGCTAGGGCCACCAGGGGCGATACGCAGTATTTT.

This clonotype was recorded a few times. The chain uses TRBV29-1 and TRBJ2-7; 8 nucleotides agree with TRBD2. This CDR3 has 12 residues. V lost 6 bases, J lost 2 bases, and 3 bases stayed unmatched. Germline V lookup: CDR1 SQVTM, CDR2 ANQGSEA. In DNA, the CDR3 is TGCAGCGTCAAACTAGCGGCCTACGAGCAGTACTTC. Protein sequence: CSVKLAAYEQYF.

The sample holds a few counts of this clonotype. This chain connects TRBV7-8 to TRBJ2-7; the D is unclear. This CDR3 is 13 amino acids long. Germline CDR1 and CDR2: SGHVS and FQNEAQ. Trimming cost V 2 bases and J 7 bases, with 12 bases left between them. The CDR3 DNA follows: TGTGCCAGCAGCTTATCTGGTGGATGGGAGCAGTACTTC. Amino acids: CASSLSGGWEQYF. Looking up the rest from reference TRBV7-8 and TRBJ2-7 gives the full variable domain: GAGVSQSPRYKVAKRGQDVALRCDPISGHVSLFWYQQALGQGPEFLTYFQNEAQLDKSGLPSDRFFAERPEGSVSTLKIQRTQQEDSAVYLCASSLSGGWEQYFGPGTRLTVT.

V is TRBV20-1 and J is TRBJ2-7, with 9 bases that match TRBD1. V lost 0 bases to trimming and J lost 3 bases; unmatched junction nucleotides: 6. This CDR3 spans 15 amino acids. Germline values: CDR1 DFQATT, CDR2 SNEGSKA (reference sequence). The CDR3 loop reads CSARDGGTGNYEQYF. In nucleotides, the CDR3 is TGCAGTGCTAGAGATGGGGGGACAGGGAACTACGAGCAGTACTTC.

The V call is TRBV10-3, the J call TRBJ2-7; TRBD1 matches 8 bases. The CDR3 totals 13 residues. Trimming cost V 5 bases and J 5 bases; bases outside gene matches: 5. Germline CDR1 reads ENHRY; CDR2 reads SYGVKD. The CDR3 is CAISQQGGNEQYF. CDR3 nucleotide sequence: TGTGCCATCAGTCAACAGGGGGGAAACGAGCAGTACTTC.

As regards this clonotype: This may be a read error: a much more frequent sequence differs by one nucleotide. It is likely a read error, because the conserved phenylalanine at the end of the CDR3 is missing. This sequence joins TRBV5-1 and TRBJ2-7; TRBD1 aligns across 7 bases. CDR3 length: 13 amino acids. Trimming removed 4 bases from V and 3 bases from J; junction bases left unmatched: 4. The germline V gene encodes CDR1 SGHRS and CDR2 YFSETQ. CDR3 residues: CASSKGQIYEQYL. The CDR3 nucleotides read TGCGCCAGCAGCAAGGGACAGATCTACGAGCAGTACTTA.

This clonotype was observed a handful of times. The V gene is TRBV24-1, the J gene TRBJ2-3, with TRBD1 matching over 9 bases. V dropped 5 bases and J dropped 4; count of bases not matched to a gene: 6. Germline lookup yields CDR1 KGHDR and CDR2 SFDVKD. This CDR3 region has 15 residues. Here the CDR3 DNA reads TGTGCCACCAGTGTCTGGGACAGGGAGGCAGATACGCAGTATTTT. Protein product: CATSVWDREADTQYF.